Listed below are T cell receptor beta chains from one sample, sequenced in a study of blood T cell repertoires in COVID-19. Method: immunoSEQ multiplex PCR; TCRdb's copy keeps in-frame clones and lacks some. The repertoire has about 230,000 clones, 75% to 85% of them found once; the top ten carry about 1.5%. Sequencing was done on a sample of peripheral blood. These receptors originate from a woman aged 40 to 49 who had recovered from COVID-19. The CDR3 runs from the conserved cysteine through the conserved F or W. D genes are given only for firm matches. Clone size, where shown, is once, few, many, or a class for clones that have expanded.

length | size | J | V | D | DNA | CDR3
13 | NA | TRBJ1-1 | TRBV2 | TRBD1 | TGTGCCAGCAGCGTTGGGACAGGTGATGAAGCTTTCTTT | CASSVGTGDEAFF
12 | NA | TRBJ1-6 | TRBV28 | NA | TGTGCCAGCAGTTTACTCAATTCACCCCTCCACTTT | CASSLLNSPLHF
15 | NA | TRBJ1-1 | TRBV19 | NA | TGTGCCAGTACCCAACTTACCGACATGAACACTGAAGCTTTCTTT | CASTQLTDMNTEAFF
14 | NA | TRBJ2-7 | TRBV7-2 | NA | TGTGCCAGCAGCTTCTACTCCGGCTCCTACGAGCAGTACTTC | CASSFYSGSYEQYF
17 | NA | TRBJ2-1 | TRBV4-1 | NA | TGCGCCAGCAGCCAAGGATCACCAACCGAGTTTTACAATGAGCAGTTCTTC | CASSQGSPTEFYNEQFF
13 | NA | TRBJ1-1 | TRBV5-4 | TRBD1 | TGTGCCAGCAGCTTGGAGAATGGACAGGGAGGTTTCTTT | CASSLENGQGGFF
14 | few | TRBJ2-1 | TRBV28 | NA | TGTGCCAGCAGTTTGGTTCAGGACAACAATGAGCAGTTCTTC | CASSLVQDNNEQFF
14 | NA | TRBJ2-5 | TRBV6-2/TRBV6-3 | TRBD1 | TGTGCCAGCAGCGGGACAGGGAGGAGAGAGACCCAGTACTTC | CASSGTGRRETQYF
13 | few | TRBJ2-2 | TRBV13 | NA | TGTGCCAGCAGCAGGAGGAACACCGGGGAGCTGTTTTTT | CASSRRNTGELFF
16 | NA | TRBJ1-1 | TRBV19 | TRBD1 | TGTGCCAGTAGTCTGTCCCGGGACAGGTTTGGCACTGAAGCTTTCTTT | CASSLSRDRFGTEAFF
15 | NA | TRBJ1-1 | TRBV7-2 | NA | TGTGCCAGCAGCTTAGACAGAGCCATATTCACTGAAGCTTTCTTT | CASSLDRAIFTEAFF
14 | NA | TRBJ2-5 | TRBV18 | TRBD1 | TGTGCCAGCTCACCAACAGGGGCGGGAGAGACCCAGTACTTC | CASSPTGAGETQYF
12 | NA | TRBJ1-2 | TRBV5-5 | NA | TGTGCCAGCAGCCGGGACACCTATGGCTACACCTTC | CASSRDTYGYTF
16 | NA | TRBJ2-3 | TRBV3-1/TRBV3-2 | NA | TGTGCCAGCAGCTTAAAGGGGGGAGGGAGGGCCGATACGCAGTATTTT | CASSLKGGGRADTQYF
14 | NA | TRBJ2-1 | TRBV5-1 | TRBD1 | TGCGCCAGCAGCTATCGGGACAGTTACAATGAGCAGTTCTTC | CASSYRDSYNEQFF
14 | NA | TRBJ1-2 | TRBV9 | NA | TGTGCCAGCAGTCCAGGACAGACGACTGATAGCTACACCTTC | CASSPGQTTDSYTF
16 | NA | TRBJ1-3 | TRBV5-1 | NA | TGCGCCAGCAGCTTGATACCAGGGGTTCGTGGAAACACCATATATTTT | CASSLIPGVRGNTIYF
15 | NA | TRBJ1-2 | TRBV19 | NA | TGTGCCAGTAGTATCGACCCTGCGGGGATCTATGGCTACACCTTC | CASSIDPAGIYGYTF
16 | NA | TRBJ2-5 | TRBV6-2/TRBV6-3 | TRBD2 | TGTGCCAGCAGCCTACAGCTAGCGGGGGGGCTGGAGACCCAGTACTTC | CASSLQLAGGLETQYF
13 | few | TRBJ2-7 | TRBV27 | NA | TGTGCCAGCAGTTTAAGTCCCCTAGTCGAGCAGTACTTC | CASSLSPLVEQYF
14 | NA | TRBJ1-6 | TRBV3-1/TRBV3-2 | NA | TGTGCCAGCAGCCAAGAGGGAGGAACGACACCCCTCCACTTT | CASSQEGGTTPLHF
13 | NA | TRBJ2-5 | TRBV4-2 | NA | TGTGCCAGCAGCCAAGACACCGGGGAGACCCAGTACTTC | CASSQDTGETQYF
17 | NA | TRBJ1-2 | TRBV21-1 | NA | TGTGCCAGCAGCACTTCCGGGACAGGGGCGATTAACTATGGCTACACCTTC | CASSTSGTGAINYGYTF
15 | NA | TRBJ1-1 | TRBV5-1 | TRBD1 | TGCGCCAGCAGCGCCGGGACAGGATGGAACACTGAAGCTTTCTTT | CASSAGTGWNTEAFF
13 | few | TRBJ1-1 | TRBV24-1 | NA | TGTGCCACCGCGGGGGCTCTGGACACTGAAGCTTTCTTT | CATAGALDTEAFF
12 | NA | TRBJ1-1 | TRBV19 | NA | TGTGCCAGTGATAGTGCGAACACTGAAGCTTTCTTT | CASDSANTEAFF
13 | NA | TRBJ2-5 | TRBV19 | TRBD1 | TGTGCCAGCGCGACAGGGGCGAGAGAGACCCAGTACTTC | CASATGARETQYF
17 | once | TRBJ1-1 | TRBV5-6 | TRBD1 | TGTGCCAGCAGCTCCATTTGGAACAGGGGGCGTGTTGTTGAAGCTTTCTTT | CASSSIWNRGRVVEAFF